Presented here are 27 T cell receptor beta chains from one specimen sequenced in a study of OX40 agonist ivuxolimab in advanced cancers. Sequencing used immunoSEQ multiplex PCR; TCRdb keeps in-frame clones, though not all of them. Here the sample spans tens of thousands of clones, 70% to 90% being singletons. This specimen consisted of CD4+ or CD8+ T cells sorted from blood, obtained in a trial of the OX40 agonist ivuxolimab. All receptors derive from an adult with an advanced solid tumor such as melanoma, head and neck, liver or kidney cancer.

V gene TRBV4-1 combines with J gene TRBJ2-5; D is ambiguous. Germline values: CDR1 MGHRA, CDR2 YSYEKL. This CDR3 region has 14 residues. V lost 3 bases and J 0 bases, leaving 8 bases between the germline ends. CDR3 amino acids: CASSHGQYQETQYF. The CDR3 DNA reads TGCGCCAGCAGCCACGGCCAGTACCAAGAGACCCAGTACTTC.

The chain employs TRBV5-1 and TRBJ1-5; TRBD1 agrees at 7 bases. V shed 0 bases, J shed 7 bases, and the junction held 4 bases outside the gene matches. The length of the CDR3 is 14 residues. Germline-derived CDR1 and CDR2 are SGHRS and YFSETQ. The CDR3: CASSLGQGVQPQHF. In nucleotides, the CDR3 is TGCGCCAGCAGCTTGGGACAGGGTGTACAGCCCCAGCATTTT.

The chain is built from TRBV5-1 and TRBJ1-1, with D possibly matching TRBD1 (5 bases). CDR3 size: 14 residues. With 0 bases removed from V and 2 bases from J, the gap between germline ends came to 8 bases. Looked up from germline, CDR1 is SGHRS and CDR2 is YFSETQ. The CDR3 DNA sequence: TGCGCCAGCAGCTTGGGACAGTCAAACACTGAAGCTTTCTTT. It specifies CASSLGQSNTEAFF.

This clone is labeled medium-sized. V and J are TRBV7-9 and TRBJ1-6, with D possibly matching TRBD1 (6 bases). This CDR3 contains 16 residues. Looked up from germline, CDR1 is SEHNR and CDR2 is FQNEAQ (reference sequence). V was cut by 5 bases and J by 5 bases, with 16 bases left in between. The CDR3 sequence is CASSQWGGGDNSPLHF. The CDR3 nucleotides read TGTGCCAGCAGCCAGTGGGGAGGGGGGGATAATTCACCCCTCCACTTT. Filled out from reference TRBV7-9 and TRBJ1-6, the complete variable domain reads DTGVSQNPRHKITKRGQNVTFRCDPISEHNRLYWYRQTLGQGPEFLTYFQNEAQLEKSRLLSDRFSAERPKGSFSTLEIQRTEQGDSAMYLCASSQWGGGDNSPLHFGNGTRLTVT.

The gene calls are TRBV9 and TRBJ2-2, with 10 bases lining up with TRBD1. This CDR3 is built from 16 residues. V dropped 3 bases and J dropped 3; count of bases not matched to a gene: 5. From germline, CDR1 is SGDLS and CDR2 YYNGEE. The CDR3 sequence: CASSADRGRYTGELFF. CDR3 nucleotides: TGTGCCAGCAGCGCCGACAGGGGGCGGTACACCGGGGAGCTGTTTTTT.

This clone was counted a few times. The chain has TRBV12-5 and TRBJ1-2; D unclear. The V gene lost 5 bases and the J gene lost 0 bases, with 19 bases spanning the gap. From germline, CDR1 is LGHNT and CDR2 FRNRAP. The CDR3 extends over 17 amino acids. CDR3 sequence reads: CASGHGRDMNTNYGYTF. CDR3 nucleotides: TGTGCTAGTGGTCATGGACGAGACATGAATACTAACTATGGCTACACCTTC.

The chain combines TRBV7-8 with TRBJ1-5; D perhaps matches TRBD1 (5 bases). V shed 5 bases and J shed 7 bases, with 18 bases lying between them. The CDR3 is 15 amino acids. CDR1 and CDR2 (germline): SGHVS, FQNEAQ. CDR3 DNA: TGTGCCAGCAGCCCCCTAGTCAGGGCTGGACAGCCCCAGCATTTT. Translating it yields CASSPLVRAGQPQHF.

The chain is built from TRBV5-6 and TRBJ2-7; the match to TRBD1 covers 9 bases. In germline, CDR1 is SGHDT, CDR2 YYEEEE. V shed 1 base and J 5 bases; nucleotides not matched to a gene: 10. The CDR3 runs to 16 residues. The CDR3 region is CASSLSRDRVYHEQYF. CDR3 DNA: TGTGCCAGCAGCTTGAGCCGGGACAGGGTCTACCACGAGCAGTACTTC.

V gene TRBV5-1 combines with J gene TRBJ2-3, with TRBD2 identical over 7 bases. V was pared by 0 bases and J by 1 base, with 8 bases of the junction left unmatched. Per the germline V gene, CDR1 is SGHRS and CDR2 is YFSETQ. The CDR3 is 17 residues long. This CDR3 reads CASSLAGLAEGTDTQYF. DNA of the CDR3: TGCGCCAGCAGCTTGGCCGGGCTAGCGGAAGGCACAGATACGCAGTATTTT.

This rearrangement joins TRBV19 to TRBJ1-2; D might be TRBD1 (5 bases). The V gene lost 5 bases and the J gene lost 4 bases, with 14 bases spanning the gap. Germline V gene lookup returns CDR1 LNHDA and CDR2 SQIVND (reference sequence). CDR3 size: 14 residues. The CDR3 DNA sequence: TGTGCCAGTAGTCCGGGGCCGTTTGGCTATGGCTACACCTTC. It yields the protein CASSPGPFGYGYTF.

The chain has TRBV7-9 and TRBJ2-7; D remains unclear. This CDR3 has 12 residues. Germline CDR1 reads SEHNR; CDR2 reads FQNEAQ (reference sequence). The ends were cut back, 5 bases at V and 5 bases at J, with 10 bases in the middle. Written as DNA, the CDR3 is TGTGCCAGCAGCGGAACGGGTAACGAGCAGTACTTC. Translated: CASSGTGNEQYF.

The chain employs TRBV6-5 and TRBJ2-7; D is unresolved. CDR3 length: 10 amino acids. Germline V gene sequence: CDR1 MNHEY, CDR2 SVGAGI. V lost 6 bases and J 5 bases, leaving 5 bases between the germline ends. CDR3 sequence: CASRSHEQYF. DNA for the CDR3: TGTGCCAGCAGGTCCCACGAGCAGTACTTC.

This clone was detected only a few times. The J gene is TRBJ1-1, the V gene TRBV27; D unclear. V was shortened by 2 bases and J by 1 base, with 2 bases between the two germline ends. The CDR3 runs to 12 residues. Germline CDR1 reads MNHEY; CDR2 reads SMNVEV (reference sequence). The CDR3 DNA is TGTGCCAGCAGTTTAGGGAACACTGAAGCTTTCTTT. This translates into CASSLGNTEAFF.

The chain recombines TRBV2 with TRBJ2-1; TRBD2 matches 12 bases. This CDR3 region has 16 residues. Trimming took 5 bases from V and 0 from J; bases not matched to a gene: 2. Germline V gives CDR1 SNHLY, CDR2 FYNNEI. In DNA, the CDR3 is TGTGCCAGCAGTTCACTAGCGGGGGGCTCCTACAATGAGCAGTTCTTC. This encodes CASSSLAGGSYNEQFF.

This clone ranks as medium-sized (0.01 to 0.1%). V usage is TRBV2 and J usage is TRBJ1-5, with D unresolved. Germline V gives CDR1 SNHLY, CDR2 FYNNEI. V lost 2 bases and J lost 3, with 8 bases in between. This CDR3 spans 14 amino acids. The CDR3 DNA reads TGTGCCAGCAGTGAATGGCGGAACAATCAGCCCCAGCATTTT. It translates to CASSEWRNNQPQHF.

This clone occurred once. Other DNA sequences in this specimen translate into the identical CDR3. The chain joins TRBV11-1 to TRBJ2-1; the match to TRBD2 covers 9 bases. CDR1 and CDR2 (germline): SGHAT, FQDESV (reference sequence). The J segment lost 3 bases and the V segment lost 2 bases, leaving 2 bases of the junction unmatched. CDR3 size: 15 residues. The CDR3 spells CASSLPSGDYNEQFF. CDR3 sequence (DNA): TGTGCCAGCAGCTTACCTAGCGGGGACTACAATGAGCAGTTCTTC.

The CDR3: CASSRGQAYEQYF. The CDR3 bases are TGTGCCAGCAGTCGGGGACAGGCCTACGAGCAGTACTTC. This chain joins TRBV27 and TRBJ2-7; 8 bases are shared with TRBD1. The CDR3 has 13 residues. The V and J ends lost 5 bases and 2 bases, in that order; junction bases with no gene match: 2. From germline, CDR1 is MNHEY and CDR2 SMNVEV (reference sequence).

The CDR3 loop reads CASSVVVRGPNYGYTF. The CDR3, as DNA: TGTGCCAGCAGCGTAGTAGTCAGGGGGCCTAACTATGGCTACACCTTC. The chain employs TRBV9 and TRBJ1-2; 8 nucleotides line up with TRBD1. Trimming cost V 0 bases and J 0 bases; bases outside gene matches: 4. The CDR3 sequence is 16 residues long. CDR1 and CDR2 (germline): SGDLS, YYNGEE.

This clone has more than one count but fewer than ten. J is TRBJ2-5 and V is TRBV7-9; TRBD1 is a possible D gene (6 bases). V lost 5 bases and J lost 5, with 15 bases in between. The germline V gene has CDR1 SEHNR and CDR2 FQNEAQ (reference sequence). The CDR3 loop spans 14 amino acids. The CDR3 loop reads CASSKGRGWETQYF. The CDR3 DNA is TGTGCCAGCAGCAAGGGCAGGGGCTGGGAGACCCAGTACTTC.

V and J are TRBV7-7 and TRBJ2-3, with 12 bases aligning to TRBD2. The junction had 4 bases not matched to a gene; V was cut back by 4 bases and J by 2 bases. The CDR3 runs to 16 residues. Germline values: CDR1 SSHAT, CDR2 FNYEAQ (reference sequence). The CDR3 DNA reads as TGTGCCAGCAGCTCGAGGACTAGCGGGGTCACAGATACGCAGTATTTT. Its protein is CASSSRTSGVTDTQYF.

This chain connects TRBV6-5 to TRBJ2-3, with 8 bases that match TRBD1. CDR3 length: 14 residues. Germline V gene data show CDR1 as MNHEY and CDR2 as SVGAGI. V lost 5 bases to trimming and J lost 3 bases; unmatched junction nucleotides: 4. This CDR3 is CASSTGGRTDTQYF. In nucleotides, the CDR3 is TGTGCCAGCAGTACAGGGGGACGAACAGATACGCAGTATTTT.

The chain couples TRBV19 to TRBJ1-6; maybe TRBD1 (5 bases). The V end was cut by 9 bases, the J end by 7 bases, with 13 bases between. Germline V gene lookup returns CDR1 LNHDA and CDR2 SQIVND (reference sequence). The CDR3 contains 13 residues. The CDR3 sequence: CASFGGGNSPLHF. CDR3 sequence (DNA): TGTGCCAGCTTTGGGGGGGGGAATTCACCCCTCCACTTT.

This CDR3 is CASSPRLPTGGQETQYF. CDR3 DNA: TGTGCCAGCAGCCCACGATTACCCACCGGGGGGCAAGAGACCCAGTACTTC. V is TRBV9 and J is TRBJ2-5; 7 nucleotides match TRBD2. CDR1 is SGDLS, CDR2 YYNGEE, per germline. The CDR3 runs 17 residues. With 4 bases clipped from V and 2 bases from J, the junction kept 14 bases outside the gene matches.

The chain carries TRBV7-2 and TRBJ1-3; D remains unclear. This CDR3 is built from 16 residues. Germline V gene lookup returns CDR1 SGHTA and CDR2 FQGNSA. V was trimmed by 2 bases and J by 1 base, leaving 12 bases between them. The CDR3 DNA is TGTGCCAGCAGCTTATATATCCGGGAATCTGGAAACACCATATATTTT. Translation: CASSLYIRESGNTIYF.

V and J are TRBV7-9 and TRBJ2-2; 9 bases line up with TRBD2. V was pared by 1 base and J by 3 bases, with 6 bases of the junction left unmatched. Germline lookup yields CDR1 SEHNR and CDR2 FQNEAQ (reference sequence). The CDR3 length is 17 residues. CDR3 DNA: TGTGCCAGCAGCTTAGAGCGGCTAGCGGGGTACACCGGGGAGCTGTTTTTT. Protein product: CASSLERLAGYTGELFF.

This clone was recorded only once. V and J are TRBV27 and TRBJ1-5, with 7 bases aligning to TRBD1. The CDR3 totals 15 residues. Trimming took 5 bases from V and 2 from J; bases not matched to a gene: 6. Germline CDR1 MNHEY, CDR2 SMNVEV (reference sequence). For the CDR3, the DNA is TGTGCCAGCAGTCCCTCAGGGGGTCGCAATCAGCCCCAGCATTTT. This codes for CASSPSGGRNQPQHF.

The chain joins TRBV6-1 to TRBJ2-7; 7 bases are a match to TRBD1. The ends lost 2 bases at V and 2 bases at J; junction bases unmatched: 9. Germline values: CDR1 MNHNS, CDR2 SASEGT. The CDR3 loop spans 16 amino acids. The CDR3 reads CASSETTGFLTYEQYF. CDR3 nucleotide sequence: TGTGCCAGCAGTGAAACGACAGGGTTTCTTACCTACGAGCAGTACTTC.